This T cell receptor (beta chain) was identified during a study of cytomegalovirus exposure and HLA in healthy donors. Germline V gives CDR1 LGHNA, CDR2 YSLEER. The CDR3 contains 15 residues. Trimming left V 4 bases short and J 0 bases short, with 10 bases between. To note about this clone: The antigen is unknown.

General study findings and limits: Researchers reported that a few CMV-associated chains were confirmed in vitro as CMV antigen-specific.

60 Vbeta and 13 Jbeta primers were used in PCR. Data came from immunoSEQ multiplex PCR; TCRdb stores just in-frame clones and leaves some out. This sample has approximately 190,000 clones, with approximately 82% found just once. Sample: PBMCs. The receptor was derived from a woman under 30 in good health and CMV-seropositive. The gene calls are TRBV4-3 and TRBJ1-5; D remains unclear. The CDR3 DNA reads TGCGCCAGCAGCCCTGACATATCTAGCAATCAGCCCCAGCATTTT. Its protein is CASSPDISSNQPQHF.